This TCR beta chain was recorded in a study of shared clonotypes between healthy human individuals. Details on this clone: The sample has other DNA sequences that encode this CDR3 too.

The repertoire was sequenced with immunoSEQ multiplex PCR; TCRdb's copy has only in-frame clones and lacks some. The sample lists a few million clones, 93% occurring once. CD45RO negativity and positive selection for CCR7 defined naive CD8 cells, a population that excluded terminally differentiated effector memory CD45RA+ cells. This clonotype originated in a man aged 18 to 29 in good health. Some clones in this sample may be carry-over from other donors' samples. Sequenced input: naive CD8+ T cells from PBMCs.

The CDR3 coding sequence is TGTGCCAGCAGCCCCGTGGCCTACGAGCAGTACTTC. As protein: CASSPVAYEQYF. This chain uses TRBV7-9 with TRBJ2-7; the D is unclear. The germline V gene encodes CDR1 SEHNR and CDR2 FQNEAQ (reference sequence). The CDR3 runs to 12 residues. Between the trimmed V and J ends, which lost 5 bases and 2 bases, there was a span of 7 bases.